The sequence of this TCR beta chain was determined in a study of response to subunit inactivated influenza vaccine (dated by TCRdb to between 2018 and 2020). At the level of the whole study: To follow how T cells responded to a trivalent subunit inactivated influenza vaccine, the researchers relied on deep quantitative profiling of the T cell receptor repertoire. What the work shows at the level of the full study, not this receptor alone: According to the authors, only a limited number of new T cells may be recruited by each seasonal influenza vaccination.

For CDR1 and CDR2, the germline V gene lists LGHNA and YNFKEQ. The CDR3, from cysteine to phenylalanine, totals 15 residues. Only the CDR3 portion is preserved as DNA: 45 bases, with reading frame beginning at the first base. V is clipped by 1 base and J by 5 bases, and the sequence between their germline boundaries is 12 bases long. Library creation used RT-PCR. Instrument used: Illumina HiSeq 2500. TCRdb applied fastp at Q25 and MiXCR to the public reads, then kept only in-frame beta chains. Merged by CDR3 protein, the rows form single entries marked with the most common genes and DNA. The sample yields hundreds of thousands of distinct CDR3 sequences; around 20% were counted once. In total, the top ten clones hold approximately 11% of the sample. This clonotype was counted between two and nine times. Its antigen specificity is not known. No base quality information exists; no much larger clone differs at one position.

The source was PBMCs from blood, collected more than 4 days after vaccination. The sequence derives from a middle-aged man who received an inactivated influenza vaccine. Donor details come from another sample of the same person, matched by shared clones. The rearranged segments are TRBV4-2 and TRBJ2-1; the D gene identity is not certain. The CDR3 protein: CASSQVHLADNEQFF. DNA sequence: TGTGCCAGCAGCCAAGTCCATCTCGCTGACAATGAGCAGTTCTTC.